This T cell receptor beta chain stems from a study of cytomegalovirus exposure and HLA in healthy donors. The donors were members of the validation cohort, which comprised 120 subjects and was separate from the first cohort of fewer than 700 subjects. Regarding this clone: Antigen: not known.

Clones were sequenced by immunoSEQ multiplex PCR, and TCRdb holds only the in-frame ones, with some missing. The profile shows roughly 120,000 clones, roughly nine tenths of them singletons. Notes on the study in general: According to the study, around 180 TCR beta chains were cytomegalovirus-associated.

The source material was PBMCs. This receptor was taken from a man aged 18 to 30 in good health and CMV-seropositive.

The DNA for the CDR3 is TGTGCCAGCAGTGAAGGATCAGGGGGGCATGGCTACACCTTC. Its translation is CASSEGSGGHGYTF. V is TRBV6-1 and J is TRBJ1-2; 7 nucleotides line up with TRBD1. This CDR3 comprises 14 residues. V was pared by 1 base and J by 6 bases, with 5 bases of the junction left unmatched. Germline-derived CDR1 and CDR2 are MNHNS and SASEGT.